Presented here are 30 T cell receptor beta chains from one specimen sequenced in a study of cytomegalovirus exposure and HLA in healthy donors. PCR was performed using 60 Vbeta and 13 Jbeta primers. TCRdb's table, derived via immunoSEQ multiplex PCR, lists solely in-frame clones and lacks some. The data contain more than 90,000 clones, 76% of them singletons. The sequencing input was PBMCs. The receptors come from a man in his forties or fifties in good health and CMV-seronegative.

J is TRBJ1-2 and V is TRBV27; no definite D call. Germline values: CDR1 MNHEY, CDR2 SMNVEV (reference sequence). V shed 7 bases and J shed 1 base, with 16 bases lying between them. The CDR3 totals 15 residues. The CDR3 nucleotides read TGTGCCAGCAATGAAGTCCCGGGGATTAACTATGGCTACACCTTC. Protein sequence: CASNEVPGINYGYTF.

The chain is built from TRBV25-1 and TRBJ2-1, with 10 bases lining up with TRBD2. The CDR3 runs to 15 residues. The ends lost 2 bases at V and 5 bases at J; junction bases unmatched: 3. Germline V gene lookup returns CDR1 MGHDK and CDR2 SYGVNS. In nucleotides, the CDR3 is TGTGCCAGCAGTGAAAGCGGGGGGGGGAACAATGAGCAGTTCTTC. This translates into CASSESGGGNNEQFF.

The V gene is TRBV7-2, the J gene TRBJ1-5; a possible D gene is TRBD1 (5 bases). From germline, CDR1 is SGHTA and CDR2 FQGNSA. Trimming took 5 bases from V and 2 from J, leaving 10 bases between them. CDR3 length equals 14 residues. The CDR3, as DNA: TGTGCCAGCAGCGCCAGGGTGGGCAATCAGCCCCAGCATTTT. This sequence encodes CASSARVGNQPQHF.

Only one count was recorded for this clone. The gene calls are TRBV10-3 and TRBJ2-7; 9 bases line up with TRBD1. V gave up 5 bases and J gave up 4 bases; unmatched junction bases: 3. The V gene's germline CDR1 is ENHRY and CDR2 SYGVKD. There are 13 residues in the CDR3. CDR3 nucleotides: TGTGCCATCAGTAGGGACAGGGAATACGAGCAGTACTTC. Translating it yields CAISRDREYEQYF.

As concerns this clone: Mismatch with germline at one junction end may stem from a read error. The J gene is TRBJ1-5, the V gene TRBV7-9, with D uncertain. CDR1 is SEHNR and CDR2 is FQNEAQ in the germline V gene (reference sequence). The length of the CDR3 is 15 residues. The CDR3 DNA follows: TGTTCCAGCAGCCCGGGAGTATTGAACAATCAGCCCCAGCATTTT. It translates to CSSSPGVLNNQPQHF.

The chain joins TRBV11-3 to TRBJ2-3, with a weak D call TRBD2 (5 bases). Between the trimmed V and J ends, which lost 0 bases and 7 bases, there was a span of 17 bases. Germline values: CDR1 SGHNT, CDR2 YENEEA. This CDR3 has 16 amino acids. CDR3 region: CASSLDTPTRLYTQYF. The DNA for the CDR3 is TGTGCCAGCAGCTTAGATACCCCAACTAGATTATATACGCAGTATTTT.

The genes are TRBV28 and TRBJ1-5; TRBD1 aligns across 9 bases. The junction had 7 bases not matched to a gene; V was cut back by 5 bases and J by 8 bases. The CDR3 spans 14 residues. The germline gives CDR1 MDHEN, CDR2 SYDVKM. The chain's CDR3 is CASSVTGGGEPQHF. The CDR3 nucleotides read TGTGCCAGCAGTGTAACAGGGGGCGGGGAGCCCCAGCATTTT.

The chain is built from TRBV14 and TRBJ1-6; a possible D gene is TRBD1 (6 bases). The CDR3 is 14 amino acids. Germline assignment: CDR1 SGHDN and CDR2 FVKESK. Between the trimmed V and J ends, which lost 3 bases and 7 bases, there was a span of 10 bases. CDR3 sequence: CASSHRGRNSPLHF. DNA of the CDR3: TGTGCCAGCAGCCACAGGGGACGGAATTCACCCCTCCACTTT.

The genes are TRBV7-8 and TRBJ1-5; D not certain. Germline CDR1 and CDR2: SGHVS and FQNEAQ. This CDR3 is built from 15 residues. V was pared by 5 bases and J by 3 bases, with 14 bases between. CDR3 in amino acids: CASSPREDSNQPQHF. In DNA form, the CDR3 reads TGTGCCAGCAGCCCTAGAGAGGATTCCAATCAGCCCCAGCATTTT.

A note on this clone: Other DNA sequences in this specimen translate into the identical CDR3. The gene calls are TRBV6-5 and TRBJ1-2; a possible D gene is TRBD1 (5 bases). From germline, CDR1 is MNHEY and CDR2 SVGAGI. Trimming pared 0 bases from V and 2 bases from J, leaving 10 bases between. The length of the CDR3 is 15 residues. The DNA for the CDR3 is TGTGCCAGCAGTTACTCGGGGCAAGGCAACTATGGCTACACCTTC. It encodes CASSYSGQGNYGYTF.

V gene TRBV7-2 combines with J gene TRBJ2-1; D is perhaps TRBD2 (6 bases). This CDR3 has 14 residues. Trimming took 1 base from V and 6 from J, leaving 10 bases between them. Germline V gene lookup returns CDR1 SGHTA and CDR2 FQGNSA. The CDR3 loop reads CASSLDWRGNEQFF. CDR3 in DNA: TGTGCCAGCAGCTTAGACTGGAGGGGCAATGAGCAGTTCTTC.

The rearrangement uses TRBV13 and TRBJ2-7; 10 bases fit TRBD2. The CDR3 is made up of 17 amino acids. J lost 7 bases, V lost 1 base, and 13 bases had no gene match. Germline CDR1 and CDR2: PRHDT and FYEKMQ (reference sequence). The CDR3: CASSLAASGGPIWEQYF. CDR3 DNA: TGTGCCAGCAGCTTAGCTGCTAGCGGGGGTCCTATCTGGGAGCAGTACTTC.

CDR3 bases: TGTGCCAGCAGCTTAGTTAGCGGGGGTTACAATGAGCAGTTCTTC. It specifies CASSLVSGGYNEQFF. The V gene is TRBV7-2, the J gene TRBJ2-1; 9 bases align to TRBD2. CDR1 and CDR2 from the germline V gene are SGHTA and FQGNSA. CDR3 size: 15 residues. With V trimmed by 1 base and J by 4 bases, 2 bases remained unmatched.

The gene calls are TRBV18 and TRBJ1-1; TRBD1 matches at 7 bases. Germline trimming cut 8 bases from V and 5 bases from J; bases unmatched to any gene: 11. Germline CDR1 KGHSH, CDR2 LQKENI. This CDR3 contains 14 residues. As DNA, the CDR3 is TGTGCCAGCCTTGAGAAGGGGGCGGGAACTGAAGCTTTCTTT. It specifies CASLEKGAGTEAFF.

The chain is built from TRBV4-2 and TRBJ2-1; D is perhaps TRBD2 (6 bases). Trimming cost V 4 bases and J 10 bases, with 23 bases left between them. The germline V gene has CDR1 LGHNA and CDR2 YNFKEQ. This CDR3 is built from 16 residues. The CDR3 nucleotides read TGTGCCAGCAGCCCCCGGGGGTGGCACGACCGCCCCGAGCAGTTCTTC. Translation: CASSPRGWHDRPEQFF.

In this sample, this clone turned up a few times. The gene calls are TRBV2 and TRBJ2-2; D unclear. CDR3 size: 14 residues. V dropped 4 bases and J dropped 1 base, with 7 bases sitting between them. The germline V gene encodes CDR1 SNHLY and CDR2 FYNNEI. CDR3 coding DNA: TGTGCCAGCAGTGCTTACAGGAACACCGGGGAGCTGTTTTTT. Encoded protein: CASSAYRNTGELFF.

This clone was counted between two and nine times. The rearrangement uses TRBV7-2 and TRBJ2-1, with a weak D call TRBD1 (5 bases). V was shortened by 5 bases and J by 0 bases, with 5 bases between the two germline ends. The V gene's germline CDR1 is SGHTA and CDR2 FQGNSA. CDR3 length equals 13 residues. The CDR3 protein is CASSGASYNEQFF. DNA of the CDR3: TGTGCCAGCAGCGGGGCCTCCTACAATGAGCAGTTCTTC.

The chain employs TRBV19 and TRBJ2-7; no clear D gene. The CDR3 contains 17 residues. Trimming stripped 10 bases from V and 3 bases from J, with 28 bases between. Germline V gene lookup returns CDR1 LNHDA and CDR2 SQIVND (reference sequence). CDR3 residues: CATQSSYQPYNHYEQYV. CDR3 nucleotides: TGTGCCACCCAGTCCTCCTATCAGCCTTATAATCACTACGAGCAGTACGTC.

V is TRBV30 and J is TRBJ1-3; no reliable D call. The germline gives CDR1 GTSNPN, CDR2 SVGIG (reference sequence). The CDR3 totals 11 residues. V was pared by 5 bases and J by 4 bases, with 6 bases between. The CDR3 sequence: CAWAQGNTIYF. The CDR3 nucleotides are TGTGCCTGGGCACAGGGAAACACCATATATTTT.

This chain's CDR3 is CASSLALNTEAFF. CDR3 coding DNA: TGTGCCAGCAGCTTAGCTCTAAACACTGAAGCTTTCTTT. The chain links TRBV7-2 to TRBJ1-1; D remains unclear. The ends were cut back, 0 bases at V and 2 bases at J, with 4 bases in the middle. Per germline, CDR1 SGHTA and CDR2 FQGNSA. The CDR3 length is 13 residues.

The gene calls are TRBV29-1 and TRBJ1-2, with TRBD1 matching 9 bases. CDR1 and CDR2 from the germline V gene are SQVTM and ANQGSEA. V lost 6 bases and J lost 6; bases outside the gene matches: 8. CDR3 size: 13 residues. CDR3 in amino acids: CSVPNRGQDGYTF. DNA of the CDR3: TGCAGCGTCCCAAACAGGGGGCAGGATGGCTACACCTTC. Drawing the rest from reference TRBV29-1 and TRBJ1-2, the complete variable domain is SAVISQKPSRDICQRGTSLTIQCQVDSQVTMMFWYRQQPGQSLTLIATANQGSEATYESGFVIDKFPISRPNLTFSTLTVSNMSPEDSSIYLCSVPNRGQDGYTFGSGTRLTVV.

The chain uses TRBV11-2 and TRBJ2-6; D unclear. CDR1 is SGHAT, CDR2 FQNNGV, per germline. This CDR3 is built from 14 residues. V lost 5 bases and J lost 2, with 7 bases in between. CDR3 nucleotide sequence: TGTGCCAGCAGCCTCTATCCTGGGGCCAACGTCCTGACTTTC. Amino acid sequence: CASSLYPGANVLTF.

This rearrangement joins TRBV27 to TRBJ1-2; D may be TRBD1 (6 bases). In germline, CDR1 is MNHEY, CDR2 SMNVEV (reference sequence). The length of the CDR3 is 15 residues. Trimming left V 4 bases short and J 4 bases short, with 16 bases between. CDR3 region: CASSSPNRVPYGYTF. The CDR3 nucleotides are TGTGCCAGCAGTTCACCGAACAGGGTACCCTATGGCTACACCTTC.

The J gene is TRBJ1-1, the V gene TRBV7-9; 10 bases fit TRBD1. Germline-derived CDR1 and CDR2 are SEHNR and FQNEAQ (reference sequence). The CDR3 totals 15 residues. Trimming cost V 3 bases and J 6 bases; bases outside gene matches: 7. CDR3 region: CASSFRQGALSEAFF. The CDR3 coding sequence is TGTGCCAGCAGCTTTCGACAGGGGGCACTGTCTGAAGCTTTCTTT.

Written as DNA, the CDR3 is TGTGCCAGCAGGCCGGGACAGGTGAACACTGAAGCTTTCTTT. Amino acid sequence: CASRPGQVNTEAFF. The V and J genes are TRBV6-5 and TRBJ1-1; 8 bases align to TRBD1. Germline V gene sequence: CDR1 MNHEY, CDR2 SVGAGI. The CDR3 runs 14 residues. Germline trimming cut 6 bases from V and 0 bases from J; bases unmatched to any gene: 3.

In this sample, this clone turned up a few times. The chain has TRBV6-5 and TRBJ1-5, with D possibly being TRBD1 (5 bases). Trimming pared 6 bases from V and 6 bases from J, leaving 15 bases between. Germline lookup yields CDR1 MNHEY and CDR2 SVGAGI. The CDR3 loop spans 14 amino acids. The CDR3 DNA reads as TGTGCCAGCAGGCGTCCAGGGCCAGGTCAGCCCCAGCATTTT. Its translation: CASRRPGPGQPQHF.

This sequence joins TRBV6-5 and TRBJ2-1; 11 bases match TRBD2. The CDR3 has 15 amino acids. With V trimmed by 8 bases and J by 9 bases, 12 bases remained unmatched. Germline V CDR1 and CDR2: MNHEY, SVGAGI. In nucleotides, the CDR3 is TGTGCCAGCTTCAGGGAGACTAGCGGGGCCGGTGAGCAGTTCTTC. It yields the protein CASFRETSGAGEQFF.

This chain joins TRBV30 and TRBJ2-1, with TRBD1 as a possible D gene (6 bases). This CDR3 spans 13 amino acids. CDR1 and CDR2 from the germline V gene are GTSNPN and SVGIG (reference sequence). The V end lost 5 bases, the J end lost 2 bases, and 10 bases lay between the germline ends. CDR3 bases: TGTGCCTGGGGGGGCCAGGCCTACAATGAGCAGTTCTTC. It specifies CAWGGQAYNEQFF.

The chain combines TRBV7-8 with TRBJ2-2, with 8 positions matching TRBD1. J lost 1 base, V lost 5 bases, and 3 bases had no gene match. The CDR3 spans 15 residues. The germline gives CDR1 SGHVS, CDR2 FQNEAQ. This chain's CDR3 is CASSTGTGNTGELFF. CDR3 sequence (DNA): TGTGCCAGCAGCACTGGGACAGGGAACACCGGGGAGCTGTTTTTT.

This chain links TRBV11-2 with TRBJ2-1, with D uncertain. This CDR3 is 13 amino acids long. Germline CDR1 SGHAT, CDR2 FQNNGV. The V gene lost 1 base and the J gene lost 5 bases, with 6 bases spanning the gap. The CDR3 sequence is CASSLGLNNEQFF. The CDR3 coding sequence is TGTGCCAGCAGCTTAGGTCTAAACAATGAGCAGTTCTTC.